The 25 T cell receptor beta chains in this list originate from one sample, sequenced in a study of shared clonotypes between healthy human individuals. Generated by immunoSEQ multiplex PCR, the TCRdb table keeps only in-frame clones and is missing some. Of roughly 1,800,000 clones listed, about 94% are singletons. Cells designated naive CD8 were CD45RO-negative and were positively selected for CCR7, with terminally differentiated effector memory CD45RA+ cells excluded. The sample consisted of naive CD8+ T cells sorted from blood. All receptors derive from a man aged 18 to 35 in good health.

This chain connects TRBV30 to TRBJ2-2, with TRBD1 matching over 8 bases. Germline V gene lookup returns CDR1 GTSNPN and CDR2 SVGIG (reference sequence). This CDR3 has 16 amino acids. J gave up 4 bases and V 1 base, and 8 bases lay outside the gene matches. The CDR3 spells CAWSEPGQALTGELFF. The CDR3 DNA reads TGTGCCTGGAGTGAGCCGGGACAGGCCCTCACCGGGGAGCTGTTTTTT.

The chain links TRBV11-2 to TRBJ2-1, with TRBD1 matching over 7 bases. The CDR3 totals 14 residues. Germline CDR1 reads SGHAT; CDR2 reads FQNNGV. V trimming: 1 base; J trimming: 4 bases; junction bases outside the gene matches: 1. Here the CDR3 DNA reads TGTGCCAGCAGCTTAGGACAGGGTTACAATGAGCAGTTCTTC. The encoded protein is CASSLGQGYNEQFF.

The genes are TRBV7-2 and TRBJ2-1, with TRBD1 identical over 7 bases. This CDR3 spans 15 amino acids. V was clipped by 2 bases and J by 9 bases; unmatched bases: 10. Germline values: CDR1 SGHTA, CDR2 FQGNSA. The CDR3 DNA sequence: TGTGCCAGCAGCTTAAAACAGGGGATTCACATTGAGCAGTTCTTC. Its translation is CASSLKQGIHIEQFF.

The chain couples TRBV6-1 to TRBJ1-5; unclear D gene. Trimming removed 4 bases at V and 0 bases at J, with 16 bases between. Germline CDR1 and CDR2: MNHNS and SASEGT. CDR3 length: 17 amino acids. CDR3 loop: CASSVEVGGVSNQPQHF. CDR3 nucleotides: TGTGCCAGCAGTGTGGAAGTTGGAGGAGTTAGCAATCAGCCCCAGCATTTT.

The chain recombines TRBV7-9 with TRBJ2-3, with 8 positions matching TRBD1. J lost 4 bases, V lost 6 bases, and 9 bases had no gene match. This CDR3 is built from 15 residues. Germline CDR1 SEHNR, CDR2 FQNEAQ (reference sequence). CDR3 loop: CASSVDRGSADTQYF. The CDR3 bases are TGTGCCAGCAGTGTCGACAGGGGTAGTGCAGATACGCAGTATTTT.

J is TRBJ2-5 and V is TRBV11-2; tentatively, D is TRBD1 (6 bases). The CDR3 is 13 residues long. Trimming took off 5 bases at V and 5 bases at J, with 12 bases between the two ends. Germline V lookup: CDR1 SGHAT, CDR2 FQNNGV. The CDR3 region has the DNA TGTGCCAGCAGCCCGGACAGCCGGGAGACCCAGTACTTC. Encoded protein: CASSPDSRETQYF. Full variable domain (outside the CDR3, taken from reference TRBV11-2 and TRBJ2-5): EAGVAQSPRYKIIEKRQSVAFWCNPISGHATLYWYQQILGQGPKLLIQFQNNGVVDDSQLPKDRFSAERLKGVDSTLKIQPAKLEDSAVYLCASSPDSRETQYFGPGTRLLVL.

V and J are TRBV6-1 and TRBJ1-1; the match to TRBD1 covers 8 bases. The CDR3 is 13 residues long. Looked up from germline, CDR1 is MNHNS and CDR2 is SASEGT. J was trimmed by 5 bases and V by 8 bases; bases with no gene match: 7. The CDR3 region is CASAGGATTEAFF. As DNA, the CDR3 is TGTGCCAGCGCAGGGGGCGCGACGACTGAAGCTTTCTTT.

Turning to this clone: The identical CDR3 is also encoded by other nucleotide sequences in the sample. The gene calls are TRBV11-2 and TRBJ2-7, with a weak D call TRBD2 (5 bases). The CDR3 runs 12 residues. The V gene's germline CDR1 is SGHAT and CDR2 FQNNGV. V was clipped by 3 bases and J by 3 bases, with 6 bases between them. The CDR3 is CASSFGSYEQYF. In DNA form, the CDR3 reads TGTGCCAGCAGCTTTGGGAGCTACGAGCAGTACTTC.

The rearrangement links TRBV5-6 to TRBJ1-2; D is possibly TRBD1 (5 bases). Trimming took off 0 bases at V and 4 bases at J, with 16 bases between the two ends. The CDR3 covers 16 residues. Germline V gene lookup returns CDR1 SGHDT and CDR2 YYEEEE. The CDR3 region has the DNA TGTGCCAGCAGCTTGGCCCAGGACACGGGGAGCTATGGCTACACCTTC. Residues: CASSLAQDTGSYGYTF.

The chain carries TRBV5-1 and TRBJ2-5, with D hard to call. The germline CDR1 and CDR2 sequences are SGHRS and YFSETQ. Between the trimmed V and J ends, which lost 3 bases and 5 bases, there was a span of 11 bases. CDR3 length: 13 amino acids. This CDR3 reads CASSSLEMETQYF. The DNA of the CDR3 is TGCGCCAGCAGCTCGCTTGAAATGGAGACCCAGTACTTC.

This clone occurred once. J is TRBJ2-6 and V is TRBV27; D is perhaps TRBD1 (6 bases). Germline loops: CDR1 MNHEY, CDR2 SMNVEV (reference sequence). V was shortened by 5 bases and J by 1 base, with 9 bases between the two germline ends. The length of the CDR3 is 15 residues. The CDR3 region is CASSQQGSGANVLTF. In nucleotides, the CDR3 is TGTGCCAGCAGTCAACAGGGTTCTGGGGCCAACGTCCTGACTTTC.

V usage is TRBV5-4 and J usage is TRBJ2-7; the D is unclear. Trimming took 3 bases from V and 1 from J, leaving 20 bases between them. The germline V gene has CDR1 SGHNT and CDR2 YYREEE (reference sequence). This CDR3 has 17 residues. The CDR3 spells CASSSTSRVLKSYEQYF. CDR3 sequence (DNA): TGTGCCAGCAGCTCAACAAGCCGGGTCTTAAAATCCTACGAGCAGTACTTC.

Turning to this clone: The sample carries other DNA sequences with the same CDR3. The chain links TRBV4-3 to TRBJ1-1; TRBD1 matches at 7 bases. V shed 1 base, J shed 5 bases, and the junction held 7 bases outside the gene matches. CDR3 length: 15 residues. Germline CDR1 is LGHNA and CDR2 is YSLEER. The CDR3: CASSQVPGGSTEAFF. CDR3 in DNA: TGCGCCAGCAGCCAAGTTCCAGGGGGGAGTACTGAAGCTTTCTTT.

Concerning this clone: Other DNA sequences from this sample encode an identical CDR3 as well. CDR3: CASSFDSNYGYTF. The DNA for the CDR3 is TGTGCCAGCAGCTTCGACTCTAACTATGGCTACACCTTC. The chain links TRBV7-9 to TRBJ1-2; D ambiguous. Germline-derived CDR1 and CDR2 are SEHNR and FQNEAQ (reference sequence). The V and J ends lost 3 bases and 0 bases respectively, with 5 bases between them. The CDR3 sequence is 13 residues long.

V usage is TRBV9 and J usage is TRBJ2-2; TRBD2 matches at 10 bases. This CDR3 has 15 amino acids. The junction had 4 bases not matched to a gene; V was cut back by 4 bases and J by 4 bases. Germline CDR1 reads SGDLS; CDR2 reads YYNGEE. CDR3 amino acids: CASSPSGGGTGELFF. In DNA, the CDR3 is TGTGCCAGCAGCCCTAGCGGGGGTGGCACCGGGGAGCTGTTTTTT.

V gene TRBV11-3 combines with J gene TRBJ2-5, with TRBD2 as a possible D gene (7 bases). The germline CDR1 and CDR2 sequences are SGHNT and YENEEA. V gave up 5 bases and J gave up 5 bases, with 15 bases separating them. The CDR3 length is 14 residues. The CDR3 protein is CASSTTGRGETQYF. CDR3 coding DNA: TGTGCCAGCAGCACCACAGGGAGGGGGGAGACCCAGTACTTC.

The chain links TRBV7-9 to TRBJ2-7, with unresolved D. This CDR3 has 14 amino acids. Germline V CDR1 and CDR2: SEHNR, FQNEAQ (reference sequence). V lost 1 base, J lost 3 bases, and 10 bases lay in between. The CDR3 DNA is TGTGCCAGCAGCTTAGGGGGTGAGTTCTACGAGCAGTACTTC. Translation gives CASSLGGEFYEQYF.

The chain carries TRBV28 and TRBJ2-7; 10 nucleotides match TRBD2. There are 15 residues in the CDR3. Germline V gene sequence: CDR1 MDHEN, CDR2 SYDVKM. Trimming removed 2 bases from V and 5 bases from J; junction bases left unmatched: 6. The CDR3 DNA sequence: TGTGCCAGCAGTTTAACGGGACTAGCGACGCACGAGCAGTACTTC. This translates into CASSLTGLATHEQYF.

The chain carries TRBV30 and TRBJ2-7; D perhaps matches TRBD1 (6 bases). The CDR3 loop spans 14 amino acids. The germline V gene has CDR1 GTSNPN and CDR2 SVGIG (reference sequence). Trimming removed 2 bases at V and 1 base at J, with 12 bases between. Written as DNA, the CDR3 is TGTGCCTGGAGTTTCAGGGGTAGGTCCTACGAGCAGTACTTC. Encoded protein: CAWSFRGRSYEQYF.

The chain links TRBV7-2 to TRBJ2-7; D is ambiguous. V was pared by 3 bases and J by 6 bases, with 9 bases between. The CDR3 runs to 12 residues. CDR1 and CDR2 (germline): SGHTA, FQGNSA. As DNA, the CDR3 is TGTGCCAGCAGCTTTATGCTGCGCGAGCAGTACTTC. Its translation: CASSFMLREQYF.

Comments on this clone: This same CDR3 is encoded by further DNA sequences in the sample. This sequence joins TRBV4-1 and TRBJ2-7, with D possibly being TRBD1 (6 bases). This CDR3 is built from 15 residues. V was clipped by 0 bases and J by 0 bases, with 9 bases between them. Germline V gene sequence: CDR1 MGHRA, CDR2 YSYEKL. The CDR3 DNA reads as TGCGCCAGCAGCCAAGATCCACAGGGCTCCTACGAGCAGTACTTC. Amino acids: CASSQDPQGSYEQYF.

This chain links TRBV30 with TRBJ2-3; D is possibly TRBD1 (7 bases). Trimming took 1 base from V and 3 from J, leaving 14 bases between them. The germline V gene encodes CDR1 GTSNPN and CDR2 SVGIG (reference sequence). The CDR3 covers 15 residues. CDR3 DNA sequence: TGTGCCTGGAGTGAGGGCGCAGGGGGGACAGATACGCAGTATTTT. Translating gives CAWSEGAGGTDTQYF.

V gene TRBV4-1 combines with J gene TRBJ2-2; TRBD2 is a possible D gene (6 bases). Germline CDR1 is MGHRA and CDR2 is YSYEKL. V gave up 4 bases and J gave up 3 bases, with 15 bases separating them. The CDR3 has 16 residues. The CDR3 loop reads CASSPDPGSYTGELFF. In DNA form, the CDR3 reads TGCGCCAGCAGCCCCGACCCCGGGAGCTACACCGGGGAGCTGTTTTTT.

This chain links TRBV7-9 with TRBJ2-7; D call uncertain. CDR1 is SEHNR and CDR2 is FQNEAQ in the germline V gene (reference sequence). V was pared by 5 bases and J by 0 bases, with 14 bases between. The CDR3 consists of 15 residues. The CDR3 bases are TGTGCCAGCAGCCCCCGCGATCGAGCCTCCTACGAGCAGTACTTC. It codes for CASSPRDRASYEQYF.

This clone was seen a single time. This chain connects TRBV4-2 to TRBJ2-7; D possibly corresponds to TRBD1 (6 bases). The germline CDR1 and CDR2 sequences are LGHNA and YNFKEQ. V shed 5 bases and J shed 3 bases, with 14 bases lying between them. This CDR3 region has 14 residues. The CDR3 here is CASSDAGTHYEQYF. The DNA for the CDR3 is TGTGCCAGCAGCGACGCCGGGACACACTACGAGCAGTACTTC.